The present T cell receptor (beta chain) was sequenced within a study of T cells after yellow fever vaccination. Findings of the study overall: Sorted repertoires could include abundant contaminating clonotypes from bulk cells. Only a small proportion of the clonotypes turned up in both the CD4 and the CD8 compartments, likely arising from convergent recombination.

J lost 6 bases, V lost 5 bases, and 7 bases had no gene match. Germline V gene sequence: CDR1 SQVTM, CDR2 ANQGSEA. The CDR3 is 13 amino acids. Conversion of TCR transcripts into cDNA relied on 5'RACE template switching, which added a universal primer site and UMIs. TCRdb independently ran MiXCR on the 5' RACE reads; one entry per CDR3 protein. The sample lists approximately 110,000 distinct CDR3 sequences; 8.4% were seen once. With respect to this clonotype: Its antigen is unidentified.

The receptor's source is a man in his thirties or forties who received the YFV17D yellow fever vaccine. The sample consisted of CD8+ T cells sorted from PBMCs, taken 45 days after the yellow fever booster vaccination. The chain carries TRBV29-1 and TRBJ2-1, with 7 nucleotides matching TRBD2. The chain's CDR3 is CSVRGGSRNEQFF. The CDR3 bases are TGCAGCGTTAGAGGCGGGAGTCGCAATGAGCAGTTCTTC.